What follows are 29 T cell receptor beta chains derived from one specimen sequenced in a study of cytomegalovirus exposure and HLA in healthy donors (dated by TCRdb to 2015 to 2018). Library method: the immunoSEQ multiplex PCR assay. A mixture of 60 forward primers for TCR Vbeta segments and 13 reverse primers for TCR Jbeta segments was used in the multiplex PCR. This immuneACCESS table, as held by TCRdb, lists in-frame sequences with V and J called but not all clones. Of the missing ones, under half trace to an unresolved V gene in checked studies; the others have no known cause. This sample holds some 150,000 clones; around 78% were observed only once. Jointly, the top ten make up 0.75% to 0.8% of the sample. The source material was PBMCs. The receptor set was obtained from a female donor in good health and CMV-seronegative.

The chain joins TRBV27 to TRBJ2-7, with unresolved D. The V gene lost 3 bases and the J gene lost 1 base, with 13 bases spanning the gap. Germline V CDR1 and CDR2: MNHEY, SMNVEV (reference sequence). This CDR3 is built from 15 residues. In DNA form, the CDR3 reads TGTGCCAGCAGTTTTTTCCCAGTGGTTTCCTACGAGCAGTACTTC. Translating gives CASSFFPVVSYEQYF.

The rearrangement links TRBV6-6 to TRBJ1-1, with D possibly matching TRBD1 (5 bases). Germline loops: CDR1 MNHNY, CDR2 SVGAGI (reference sequence). The CDR3 loop spans 14 amino acids. V was cut by 4 bases and J by 0 bases, with 9 bases left in between. The CDR3 nucleotides read TGTGCCAGCAGTTCCGAGACAGTGAACACTGAAGCTTTCTTT. Residues: CASSSETVNTEAFF.

The chain is built from TRBV2 and TRBJ1-3; D not certain. Trimming removed 2 bases from V and 0 bases from J, with 5 bases in between. The CDR3 covers 14 residues. Germline lookup yields CDR1 SNHLY and CDR2 FYNNEI. CDR3 DNA sequence: TGTGCCAGCAGTGAAAGCTTCTCTGGAAACACCATATATTTT. This translates into CASSESFSGNTIYF.

The V gene is TRBV29-1, the J gene TRBJ2-7, with D possibly TRBD1 on 6 matching bases. From germline, CDR1 is SQVTM and CDR2 ANQGSEA. V was pared by 7 bases and J by 0 bases, with 16 bases between. The CDR3 spans 14 residues. This chain's CDR3 is CSGKIGGSSYEQYF. CDR3 DNA sequence: TGCAGCGGGAAGATAGGGGGATCCTCCTACGAGCAGTACTTC.

To note about this clone: The junction shows a germline mismatch at one end, possibly a read error. The gene calls are TRBV4-2 and TRBJ2-6, with D possibly matching TRBD1 (6 bases). The length of the CDR3 is 15 residues. CDR1 is LGHNA and CDR2 is YNFKEQ in the germline V gene. CDR3 nucleotide sequence: TGTGCCAGCAGCCAACAGGGGTCTGGGGCCAACGGCCTGACTTTC. Its translation is CASSQQGSGANGLTF.

The V gene is TRBV7-8, the J gene TRBJ2-5, with 9 nucleotides matching TRBD1. The CDR3 length is 15 residues. Germline loops: CDR1 SGHVS, CDR2 FQNEAQ. V lost 7 bases, J lost 5 bases, and 11 bases stayed unmatched. DNA of the CDR3: TGTGCCAGCACCTACAGCGAGACAGGGGGGGAGACCCAGTACTTC. Its translation: CASTYSETGGETQYF.

DNA of the CDR3: TGTGCCAGCTCACCCTCGACAGGCCGGCGCACTGAAGCTTTCTTT. Its protein is CASSPSTGRRTEAFF. The chain uses TRBV18 and TRBJ1-1; the D gene is possibly TRBD1 (6 bases). V lost 3 bases and J lost 4, with 15 bases in between. The CDR3 runs to 15 residues. Germline V gives CDR1 KGHSH, CDR2 LQKENI.

The rearrangement links TRBV9 to TRBJ2-6, with D possibly matching TRBD1 (5 bases). The CDR3 has 15 amino acids. V lost 0 bases, J lost 2 bases, and 6 bases lay in between. Germline CDR1 is SGDLS and CDR2 is YYNGEE. The CDR3 nucleotides read TGTGCCAGCAGCGTAGAGGGGACTGGGGCCAACGTCCTGACTTTC. As protein: CASSVEGTGANVLTF.

The chain combines TRBV28 with TRBJ1-2; D possibly corresponds to TRBD1 (6 bases). The ends were cut back, 5 bases at V and 7 bases at J, with 14 bases in the middle. Per the germline V gene, CDR1 is MDHEN and CDR2 is SYDVKM. The CDR3 is 13 residues long. The CDR3 here is CASSGTRNFGYTF. CDR3 bases: TGTGCCAGCAGTGGGACACGCAATTTTGGCTACACCTTC.

This chain joins TRBV5-1 and TRBJ1-1; possible D gene TRBD1, 6 bases. CDR1 and CDR2 from the germline V gene are SGHRS and YFSETQ. The CDR3 is 15 residues long. Trimming pared 4 bases from V and 3 bases from J, leaving 16 bases between. This CDR3 is CASSTLGAGDTEAFF. CDR3 sequence (DNA): TGCGCCAGCAGCACCCTGGGGGCGGGGGACACTGAAGCTTTCTTT. Filled out from reference TRBV5-1 and TRBJ1-1, the complete variable domain reads KAGVTQTPRYLIKTRGQQVTLSCSPISGHRSVSWYQQTPGQGLQFLFEYFSETQRNKGNFPGRFSGRQFSNSRSEMNVSTLELGDSALYLCASSTLGAGDTEAFFGQGTRLTVV.

The chain couples TRBV7-2 to TRBJ2-6, with D possibly being TRBD2 (5 bases). Trimming took off 3 bases at V and 10 bases at J, with 13 bases between the two ends. CDR1 is SGHTA, CDR2 FQGNSA, per germline. The CDR3 is 14 residues long. The chain's CDR3 is CASSFLGGRNVLTF. Here the CDR3 DNA reads TGTGCCAGCAGCTTCTTAGGCGGGCGGAACGTCCTGACTTTC.

Only a few counts were recorded for this clone. Germline and junction disagree at one end, which may indicate a read error. V is TRBV7-9 and J is TRBJ2-6; TRBD1 is a possible D gene (5 bases). The length of the CDR3 is 13 residues. Germline assignment: CDR1 SEHNR and CDR2 FQNEAQ (reference sequence). The CDR3 coding sequence is TGTGCCAGCAGGTACTCTGGGGCCAACGGCCTGACTTTC. This sequence encodes CASRYSGANGLTF.

The rearrangement joins TRBV10-3 to TRBJ2-4, with 9 nucleotides matching TRBD1. CDR3 length: 15 amino acids. Per the germline V gene, CDR1 is ENHRY and CDR2 is SYGVKD. Trimming cost V 6 bases and J 6 bases; bases outside gene matches: 9. The CDR3 reads CAIRGEPGQGNIQYF. CDR3 DNA: TGTGCCATCAGAGGGGAGCCGGGACAGGGAAACATTCAGTACTTC.

The chain links TRBV19 to TRBJ1-2; D uncertain. V was trimmed by 9 bases and J by 8 bases, leaving 19 bases between them. Germline V gives CDR1 LNHDA, CDR2 SQIVND (reference sequence). The CDR3 contains 13 residues. This chain's CDR3 is CASRLGRSGGYTF. For the CDR3, the DNA is TGTGCCAGCAGACTAGGGAGGTCGGGCGGCTACACCTTC. Based on the CDR3 plus reference TRBV19 and TRBJ1-2, the full variable domain is DGGITQSPKYLFRKEGQNVTLSCEQNLNHDAMYWYRQDPGQGLRLIYYSQIVNDFQKGDIAEGYSVSREKKESFPLTVTSAQKNPTAFYLCASRLGRSGGYTFGSGTRLTVV.

V and J are TRBV29-1 and TRBJ2-3; the D gene is possibly TRBD1 (6 bases). The length of the CDR3 is 14 residues. Trimming stripped 7 bases from V and 1 base from J, with 15 bases between. Germline CDR1 and CDR2: SQVTM and ANQGSEA. The CDR3 is CSAAGSGGTDTQYF. CDR3 DNA: TGCAGCGCTGCCGGGTCAGGGGGCACAGATACGCAGTATTTT.

The CDR3 protein is CASSLIRGAGVTDTQYF. The CDR3 bases are TGCGCCAGCAGCCTGATACGGGGGGCAGGGGTAACAGATACGCAGTATTTT. The chain links TRBV5-1 to TRBJ2-3; D is perhaps TRBD2 (7 bases). Germline CDR1 SGHRS, CDR2 YFSETQ. The CDR3 consists of 17 residues. V shed 4 bases and J shed 3 bases, with 21 bases lying between them. The entire variable domain, with the rest obtained from reference TRBV5-1 and TRBJ2-3, is as follows: KAGVTQTPRYLIKTRGQQVTLSCSPISGHRSVSWYQQTPGQGLQFLFEYFSETQRNKGNFPGRFSGRQFSNSRSEMNVSTLELGDSALYLCASSLIRGAGVTDTQYFGPGTRLTVL.

The rearrangement links TRBV9 to TRBJ2-5; 7 nucleotides agree with TRBD1. After removal of 3 bases from V and 2 bases from J, the junction contained 7 bases not matched to a gene. This CDR3 spans 15 amino acids. Germline V gene sequence: CDR1 SGDLS, CDR2 YYNGEE. In DNA, the CDR3 is TGTGCCAGCAGCGCCATAGGGGGCTCACAAGAGACCCAGTACTTC. Residues: CASSAIGGSQETQYF.

J is TRBJ2-7 and V is TRBV29-1; 8 positions match TRBD2. The CDR3 has 14 amino acids. V dropped 7 bases and J dropped 5; count of bases not matched to a gene: 13. Germline lookup yields CDR1 SQVTM and CDR2 ANQGSEA. DNA for the CDR3: TGCAGCGCGGGGGGGGGAGTGGTGTACAACGAGCAGTACTTC. Translated, it gives CSAGGGVVYNEQYF.

This chain uses TRBV27 with TRBJ2-7; TRBD1 aligns across 8 bases. Trimming took 8 bases from V and 7 from J; bases not matched to a gene: 10. The CDR3 runs 13 residues. The germline CDR1 and CDR2 sequences are MNHEY and SMNVEV (reference sequence). In DNA, the CDR3 is TGTGCCAGCTACGGACAGGGTGTGTGGGAGCAGTACTTC. It specifies CASYGQGVWEQYF.

Remarks on this clone: This CDR3 is also generated by other DNA sequences in the sample. The chain employs TRBV7-2 and TRBJ2-7; tentatively, D is TRBD2 (6 bases). There are 14 residues in the CDR3. Germline CDR1 reads SGHTA; CDR2 reads FQGNSA. Trimming removed 4 bases at V and 2 bases at J, with 12 bases between. This CDR3 reads CASSSTGLPYEQYF. In DNA form, the CDR3 reads TGTGCCAGCAGCTCTACGGGACTCCCCTACGAGCAGTACTTC.

This clone has only a few counts. The chain uses TRBV28 and TRBJ2-1; TRBD2 matches 7 bases. This CDR3 has 16 amino acids. Looked up from germline, CDR1 is MDHEN and CDR2 is SYDVKM. V lost 4 bases to trimming and J lost 4 bases; unmatched junction nucleotides: 10. The DNA of the CDR3 is TGTGCCAGCAGTTCCCTCTATAGCGGGCCTTACAATGAGCAGTTCTTC. Residues: CASSSLYSGPYNEQFF.

This clone came up once. This chain links TRBV6-6 with TRBJ1-6, with 9 bases aligning to TRBD1. The CDR3 consists of 16 residues. Trimming at V came to 2 bases and at J to 8 bases, leaving 7 bases not matched to a gene. The germline gives CDR1 MNHNY, CDR2 SVGAGI (reference sequence). CDR3 in amino acids: CASSYPSGTGHSPLHF. CDR3 nucleotide sequence: TGTGCCAGCAGTTACCCTTCCGGGACAGGGCATTCACCCCTCCACTTT.

The chain is built from TRBV4-3 and TRBJ1-2; 8 positions agree with TRBD1. CDR1 is LGHNA and CDR2 is YSLEER in the germline V gene. V was clipped by 0 bases and J by 4 bases; unmatched bases: 7. There are 16 residues in the CDR3. CDR3: CASSQEVGQGFYGYTF. The CDR3 nucleotides are TGCGCCAGCAGCCAAGAAGTAGGACAGGGTTTCTATGGCTACACCTTC.

This clone occurred once. The chain links TRBV5-6 to TRBJ2-4; a possible D gene is TRBD2 (6 bases). Per germline, CDR1 SGHDT and CDR2 YYEEEE. V lost 0 bases, J lost 12 bases, and 16 bases lay in between. The CDR3 extends over 14 amino acids. CDR3 loop: CASSLEEGLGSQYF. CDR3 in DNA: TGTGCCAGCAGCTTGGAGGAGGGTCTGGGCAGTCAGTACTTC.

J is TRBJ1-1 and V is TRBV28; D is unclear. Germline-derived CDR1 and CDR2 are MDHEN and SYDVKM. The CDR3 has 13 residues. Trimming removed 3 bases from V and 2 bases from J, with 7 bases in between. This CDR3 is CASSFPGNTEAFF. CDR3 nucleotides: TGTGCCAGCAGTTTCCCGGGAAACACTGAAGCTTTCTTT.

This clone was seen only a few times. The chain has TRBV7-9 and TRBJ1-6, with D hard to call. CDR1 and CDR2 from the germline V gene are SEHNR and FQNEAQ (reference sequence). The CDR3 spans 13 residues. V lost 4 bases and J 7 bases, leaving 8 bases between the germline ends. In DNA form, the CDR3 reads TGTGCCAGCAGCTCCCTTAGCAATTCACCCCTCCACTTT. Amino acids: CASSSLSNSPLHF.

Only a few counts were recorded for this clone. V and J are TRBV5-6 and TRBJ2-6; D ambiguous. CDR1 is SGHDT, CDR2 YYEEEE, per germline. Trimming took 4 bases from V and 0 from J, leaving 11 bases between them. The CDR3 spans 16 residues. CDR3: CASSTTMRSGANVLTF. For the CDR3, the DNA is TGTGCCAGCAGCACAACTATGCGCTCTGGGGCCAACGTCCTGACTTTC.

The chain is built from TRBV7-2 and TRBJ1-5; D not resolved. The CDR3 runs to 15 residues. V was shortened by 2 bases and J by 0 bases, with 8 bases between the two germline ends. Germline CDR1 SGHTA, CDR2 FQGNSA. The CDR3 protein is CASSLRRYSNQPQHF. The CDR3 region has the DNA TGTGCCAGCAGCTTACGGAGATATAGCAATCAGCCCCAGCATTTT. The variable domain in full, completed from reference TRBV7-2 and TRBJ1-5, reads GAGVSQSPSNKVTEKGKDVELRCDPISGHTALYWYRQSLGQGLEFLIYFQGNSAPDKSGLPSDRFSAERTGGSVSTLTIQRTQQEDSAVYLCASSLRRYSNQPQHFGDGTRLSIL.

The chain carries TRBV25-1 and TRBJ2-7; 11 nucleotides match TRBD1. Looked up from germline, CDR1 is MGHDK and CDR2 is SYGVNS. The CDR3 sequence is 15 residues long. The J segment lost 2 bases and the V segment lost 6 bases, leaving 6 bases of the junction unmatched. This CDR3 is CASRRDRGTTYEQYF. The CDR3 DNA reads as TGTGCCAGCAGAAGGGACAGGGGGACCACCTACGAGCAGTACTTC.